In this sample, the clone carrying this T cell receptor beta chain turned up a few times. As yet, its antigen is unknown. These data belong to a study of cytomegalovirus exposure and HLA in healthy donors. Notes on the study in general: There were 160 or so TCR beta chains listed as cytomegalovirus-associated. Researchers reported from a later analysis that most CMV-associated TCR beta chains appeared HLA-restricted. In a later analysis, TCR beta V- and J-gene trimming was associated with a missense DCLRE1C variant. Across donors, presence/absence analyses took sequencing depth to be roughly uniform.

13 Jbeta primers and 60 Vbeta primers were used for the PCR. Sequencing used immunoSEQ multiplex PCR; TCRdb keeps in-frame clones, though not all of them. The sample holds 95,000 to 110,000 clones; around 80% are singletons and the top ten take 10%. V dropped 1 base and J dropped 7; count of bases not matched to a gene: 1. The CDR3 has 12 residues. Per germline, CDR1 LGHNA and CDR2 YNFKEQ. Sample: PBMCs. The sequence derives from a woman under 30 in good health and CMV-seropositive. This chain links TRBV4-2 with TRBJ2-7, with 7 bases lining up with TRBD2. This CDR3 reads CASSQGGGEQYF. In DNA form, the CDR3 reads TGTGCCAGCAGCCAAGGGGGAGGGGAGCAGTACTTC.